These 18 T cell receptor beta chains came from one sample sequenced in a study of cytomegalovirus exposure and HLA in healthy donors. Primers for the PCR totalled 60 Vbeta and 13 Jbeta. Profiled with immunoSEQ multiplex PCR; TCRdb holds only in-frame clones, not every one. The table shows some 170,000 clones, with about four fifths occurring only once. Sequencing was done on a sample of PBMCs. Every receptor here comes from a man aged 25 to 45 in good health and CMV-seronegative.

The chain is built from TRBV28 and TRBJ2-7; D unclear. The CDR3 has 13 amino acids. With 5 bases removed from V and 3 bases from J, the gap between germline ends came to 11 bases. Germline V gene lookup returns CDR1 MDHEN and CDR2 SYDVKM. CDR3 in amino acids: CASSPLTSYEQYF. As DNA, the CDR3 is TGTGCCAGCAGTCCCCTGACAAGCTACGAGCAGTACTTC.

This clone has only a few counts. V and J are TRBV4-3 and TRBJ2-7; D may be TRBD2 (5 bases). Germline loops: CDR1 LGHNA, CDR2 YSLEER. The CDR3 covers 14 residues. The germline V and J ends were trimmed by 1 base and 3 bases, with 10 bases remaining between them. DNA for the CDR3: TGCGCCAGCAGCCAAGGGAATCGGGGCTACGAGCAGTACTTC. Encoded protein: CASSQGNRGYEQYF.

V and J are TRBV5-8 and TRBJ2-1; unclear D gene. The CDR3 is 12 residues long. Per the germline V gene, CDR1 is SGHTS and CDR2 is YDEGEE. Trimming removed 4 bases at V and 3 bases at J, with 5 bases between. CDR3 nucleotides: TGTGCCAGCAGCCCCAGCTACAATGAGCAGTTCTTC. Its protein is CASSPSYNEQFF.

V gene TRBV18 combines with J gene TRBJ1-2, with TRBD1 as a possible D gene (6 bases). CDR3 size: 16 residues. Trimming took off 4 bases at V and 1 base at J, with 16 bases between the two ends. Germline CDR1 KGHSH, CDR2 LQKENI. CDR3 DNA sequence: TGTGCCAGCTCACAATTGGGACACAGTATTAACTATGGCTACACCTTC. The encoded protein is CASSQLGHSINYGYTF.

The rearrangement joins TRBV9 to TRBJ1-5; possible D gene TRBD1, 5 bases. Germline CDR1 is SGDLS and CDR2 is YYNGEE. The CDR3 is 15 residues long. V was cut by 4 bases and J by 6 bases, with 17 bases left in between. CDR3 amino acids: CASSPRDSLIQPQHF. As DNA, the CDR3 is TGTGCCAGCAGCCCACGCGACAGCTTAATTCAGCCCCAGCATTTT.

The chain recombines TRBV5-1 with TRBJ1-2, with no clear D. This CDR3 region has 13 residues. Germline loops: CDR1 SGHRS, CDR2 YFSETQ. V lost 3 bases, J lost 6 bases, and 12 bases lay in between. The CDR3 nucleotides read TGCGCCAGCAGCTCTCAGGAGGGCGATGGCTACACCTTC. Encoded protein: CASSSQEGDGYTF.

This clone was observed a few times. The chain employs TRBV28 and TRBJ2-7, with D possibly being TRBD1 (6 bases). This CDR3 spans 17 amino acids. The germline gives CDR1 MDHEN, CDR2 SYDVKM. V lost 5 bases to trimming and J lost 0 bases, with 20 bases between them. The CDR3 nucleotides read TGTGCCAGCAGTCCTCCCAAACAGGGCGTGGGCTCCTACGAGCAGTACTTC. Amino acid sequence: CASSPPKQGVGSYEQYF.

The chain couples TRBV1 to TRBJ2-3; the table's D call TRBD2 went unverified against the DNA. TRBV1 is a pseudogene. This CDR3 is built from 17 residues. CDR3 in amino acids: CTSSQGGTSGLTDTQYF. In nucleotides, the CDR3 is TGCACCAGCAGCCAAGGAGGGACTAGCGGCCTCACAGATACGCAGTATTTT.

The rearrangement joins TRBV6-1 to TRBJ2-5, with D perhaps matching TRBD1 (7 bases). Germline CDR1 and CDR2: MNHNS and SASEGT. Trimming removed 6 bases from V and 4 bases from J, with 18 bases in between. This CDR3 is 15 amino acids long. The CDR3 coding sequence is TGTGCCAGCAGGAAGGAGGGGGCGGCGGCAGAGACCCAGTACTTC. It encodes CASRKEGAAAETQYF.

This rearrangement joins TRBV9 to TRBJ1-5; D is possibly TRBD1 (5 bases). There are 15 residues in the CDR3. V was shortened by 2 bases and J by 3 bases, with 12 bases between the two germline ends. From germline, CDR1 is SGDLS and CDR2 YYNGEE. The CDR3 nucleotides read TGTGCCAGCAGCGTCGGCAGGGATCCCAATCAGCCCCAGCATTTT. Translation gives CASSVGRDPNQPQHF.

The genes are TRBV9 and TRBJ1-6, with D possibly matching TRBD1 (6 bases). The V end lost 6 bases, the J end lost 6 bases, and 13 bases lay between the germline ends. Germline V gene lookup returns CDR1 SGDLS and CDR2 YYNGEE. This CDR3 is 14 amino acids long. The CDR3: CASTETGANSPLHF. DNA for the CDR3: TGTGCCAGCACCGAGACAGGAGCTAATTCACCCCTCCACTTT. The entire variable domain, with the rest obtained from reference TRBV9 and TRBJ1-6, is as follows: DSGVTQTPKHLITATGQRVTLRCSPRSGDLSVYWYQQSLDQGLQFLIQYYNGEERAKGNILERFSAQQFPDLHSELNLSSLELGDSALYFCASTETGANSPLHFGNGTRLTVT.

In the case of this clone: The identical CDR3 is also encoded by other nucleotide sequences in the sample. This chain joins TRBV5-1 and TRBJ1-2, with unresolved D. Germline CDR1 SGHRS, CDR2 YFSETQ. V was clipped by 0 bases and J by 4 bases, with 7 bases between them. This CDR3 region has 13 residues. The CDR3 DNA is TGCGCCAGCAGCTTGGGAGAGGCCTATGGCTACACCTTC. Its protein is CASSLGEAYGYTF. Complete variable domain (other parts from reference TRBV5-1 and TRBJ1-2): KAGVTQTPRYLIKTRGQQVTLSCSPISGHRSVSWYQQTPGQGLQFLFEYFSETQRNKGNFPGRFSGRQFSNSRSEMNVSTLELGDSALYLCASSLGEAYGYTFGSGTRLTVV.

The chain carries TRBV7-3 and TRBJ2-2, with a tentative D call TRBD2 (5 bases). The CDR3 sequence is 16 residues long. CDR1 is SGHTA and CDR2 is FQGTGA in the germline V gene. Trimming left V 5 bases short and J 0 bases short, with 13 bases between. The CDR3 is CASSLGRRSNTGELFF. CDR3 nucleotides: TGTGCCAGCAGCCTAGGAAGGAGGTCGAACACCGGGGAGCTGTTTTTT.

This sequence joins TRBV10-3 and TRBJ1-5; weak D call: TRBD1 (6 bases). Per the germline V gene, CDR1 is ENHRY and CDR2 is SYGVKD. The CDR3 covers 15 residues. Trimming stripped 0 bases from V and 5 bases from J, with 11 bases between. CDR3 residues: CAISESVAGDQPQHF. In DNA form, the CDR3 reads TGTGCCATCAGTGAGTCGGTGGCAGGGGATCAGCCCCAGCATTTT.

The J gene is TRBJ2-3, the V gene TRBV29-1; tentatively, D is TRBD2 (6 bases). The germline V gene has CDR1 SQVTM and CDR2 ANQGSEA. CDR3 length equals 13 residues. CDR3 bases: TGCAACCGAATGGGGGGAGGTACAGATACGCAGTATTTT. It codes for CNRMGGGTDTQYF.

This chain uses TRBV21-1 with TRBJ2-1; TRBD2 is the table's D call, not checked against the DNA. TRBV21-1 is tagged as a pseudogene. CDR3 length: 15 amino acids. CDR3 loop: CASSKVTGTYNEQFF. CDR3 nucleotide sequence: TGTGCCAGCAGCAAAGTGACCGGGACCTACAATGAGCAGTTCTTC.

The rearrangement joins TRBV4-3 to TRBJ2-1, with D possibly TRBD1 on 5 matching bases. The germline V and J ends were trimmed by 1 base and 8 bases, with 9 bases remaining between them. The V gene's germline CDR1 is LGHNA and CDR2 YSLEER. This CDR3 is built from 13 residues. The CDR3 coding sequence is TGCGCCAGCAGCCAAGCAGGGTGGGATGAGCAGTTCTTC. Amino acids: CASSQAGWDEQFF.

The V gene is TRBV5-6, the J gene TRBJ1-2, with D perhaps TRBD1 (6 bases). The V end lost 1 base, the J end lost 8 bases, and 12 bases lay between the germline ends. Germline V gives CDR1 SGHDT, CDR2 YYEEEE. The CDR3 totals 13 residues. CDR3 sequence reads: CASSLNRGKGYTF. The CDR3 DNA reads as TGTGCCAGCAGCTTGAATAGGGGGAAGGGCTACACCTTC.